The 12 T cell receptor beta chains given below trace back to one sample, sequenced in a study of T cells in Graves' hyperthyroidism and ophthalmopathy. TCR beta CDR3 sequences were amplified from RNA transcripts. Carried out on the TCR CDR3, a first-round RT-PCR used the HTBI primer set. Each CDR3 protein is one row after TCRdb ran MiXCR on the multiplex PCR reads. The sample contains 450,000 to 650,000 distinct CDR3 sequences, under 25% of which appear only once. Sequencing used blood. Every receptor here comes from a man aged 18-30 years with Graves' hyperthyroidism.

This clonotype was seen more than once but under ten times. The V gene is TRBV18, the J gene TRBJ1-3; D not resolved. This CDR3 region has 15 residues. Germline V gene sequence: CDR1 KGHSH, CDR2 LQKENI. V lost 0 bases and J lost 4, with 10 bases in between. CDR3 coding DNA: TGTGCCAGCTCACCACCGGAAAGGGCCGGAAACACCATATATTTT. As protein: CASSPPERAGNTIYF.

In this sample, this clonotype turned up many times. The V and J genes are TRBV2 and TRBJ2-7, with 8 bases aligning to TRBD1. The V gene end was trimmed by 5 bases and the J gene end by 2 bases; junction bases not matched to a gene: 8. This CDR3 spans 15 amino acids. CDR1 and CDR2 (germline): SNHLY, FYNNEI. CDR3 nucleotide sequence: TGTGCCAGCAGTTTTGACAGGGGCCAAGCCTACGAGCAGTACTTC. Translation gives CASSFDRGQAYEQYF.

This clonotype was seen at least ten times. As DNA, the CDR3 is TGTGCCAGCAGTGAATTTGGCGGTAACACTGAAGCTTTCTTT. Amino acid sequence: CASSEFGGNTEAFF. The chain uses TRBV6-1 and TRBJ1-1; D is ambiguous. Per germline, CDR1 MNHNS and CDR2 SASEGT. The CDR3 covers 14 residues. Trimming shortened V by 2 bases and J by 2 bases, and 9 bases separated the two germline ends.

This clonotype was seen many times. This chain uses TRBV7-9 with TRBJ2-7; TRBD2 aligns across 7 bases. V was pared by 3 bases and J by 4 bases, with 6 bases of the junction left unmatched. Germline V CDR1 and CDR2: SEHNR, FQNEAQ (reference sequence). This CDR3 is 14 amino acids long. CDR3 residues: CASSFVSAGYEQYF. The CDR3 coding sequence is TGTGCCAGCAGCTTTGTATCAGCGGGGTACGAGCAGTACTTC.

The table lists this clonotype with a few counts. This chain connects TRBV2 to TRBJ1-2, with D possibly TRBD1 on 5 matching bases. Germline V lookup: CDR1 SNHLY, CDR2 FYNNEI. The CDR3 spans 13 residues. Trimming left V 5 bases short and J 4 bases short, with 11 bases between. In DNA, the CDR3 is TGTGCCAGCAGTTCGACAGTGGTCTATGGCTACACCTTC. Translating gives CASSSTVVYGYTF. Filled out from reference TRBV2 and TRBJ1-2, the complete variable domain reads EPEVTQTPSHQVTQMGQEVILRCVPISNHLYFYWYRQILGQKVEFLVSFYNNEISEKSEIFDDQFSVERPDGSNFTLKIRSTKLEDSAMYFCASSSTVVYGYTFGSGTRLTVV.

Many counts were recorded for this clonotype. V and J are TRBV19 and TRBJ1-1; no firm D call. The germline gives CDR1 LNHDA, CDR2 SQIVND (reference sequence). V gave up 6 bases and J gave up 7 bases, with 24 bases separating them. This CDR3 contains 16 residues. The CDR3 region is CASSPRPAGRTNEAFF. The CDR3 DNA sequence: TGTGCCAGTAGCCCCCGACCAGCGGGCAGGACTAATGAAGCTTTCTTT. Full variable domain (missing parts from reference TRBV19 and TRBJ1-1): DGGITQSPKYLFRKEGQNVTLSCEQNLNHDAMYWYRQDPGQGLRLIYYSQIVNDFQKGDIAEGYSVSREKKESFPLTVTSAQKNPTAFYLCASSPRPAGRTNEAFFGQGTRLTVV.

This sequence joins TRBV5-5 and TRBJ1-2, with no clear D. The CDR3 loop spans 15 amino acids. With 2 bases removed from V and 0 bases from J, the gap between germline ends came to 11 bases. CDR1 and CDR2 (germline): SGHKS, YYEKEE (reference sequence). Here the CDR3 reads CASSFEGLANYGYTF. The CDR3 DNA sequence: TGTGCCAGCAGCTTCGAAGGATTAGCTAACTATGGCTACACCTTC. Filled out from reference TRBV5-5 and TRBJ1-2, the complete variable domain reads DAGVTQSPTHLIKTRGQQVTLRCSPISGHKSVSWYQQVLGQGPQFIFQYYEKEERGRGNFPDRFSARQFPNYSSELNVNALLLGDSALYLCASSFEGLANYGYTFGSGTRLTVV.

Many counts were recorded for this clonotype. The J gene is TRBJ1-2, the V gene TRBV13, with 12 bases fitting TRBD1. Germline CDR1 and CDR2: PRHDT and FYEKMQ (reference sequence). The CDR3 consists of 17 residues. With 1 base clipped from V and 3 bases from J, the junction kept 6 bases outside the gene matches. The CDR3 sequence: CASSLEGTGGADYGYTF. CDR3 DNA sequence: TGTGCCAGCAGCTTAGAAGGGACAGGGGGCGCGGACTATGGCTACACCTTC. Filled out from reference TRBV13 and TRBJ1-2, the complete variable domain reads AAGVIQSPRHLIKEKRETATLKCYPIPRHDTVYWYQQGPGQDPQFLISFYEKMQSDKGSIPDRFSAQQFSDYHSELNMSSLELGDSALYFCASSLEGTGGADYGYTFGSGTRLTVV.

This clonotype was picked up a small number of times. The chain employs TRBV14 and TRBJ2-7, with D unresolved. Germline CDR1 SGHDN, CDR2 FVKESK. The CDR3 spans 13 residues. Trimming shortened V by 4 bases and J by 4 bases, and 11 bases separated the two germline ends. CDR3 DNA: TGTGCCAGCAGCCCCTGGATCGGATACGAGCAGTACTTC. Translating gives CASSPWIGYEQYF.

This clonotype was observed a few times. This chain joins TRBV6-2 or TRBV6-3 and TRBJ2-7; D is undetermined. The germline gives CDR1 MNHEY, CDR2 SVGEGT. This CDR3 has 12 residues. Trimming took 2 bases from V and 3 from J, leaving 5 bases between them. The DNA for the CDR3 is TGTGCCAGCAGTTACACAGACTACGAGCAGTACTTC. Encoded protein: CASSYTDYEQYF.

As for this clonotype: A read error is possible here, since a much larger clone lies one base away. The CDR3 bases are TGCAGTGCTAGAGGTACAGGGAATAGCAATCAGCCCAAGCATTTT. Translation: CSARGTGNSNQPKHF. The chain has TRBV20-1 and TRBJ1-5, with a tentative D call TRBD1 (6 bases). CDR3 length: 15 amino acids. Per the germline V gene, CDR1 is DFQATT and CDR2 is SNEGSKA (reference sequence).

The genes are TRBV19 and TRBJ1-2; D possibly corresponds to TRBD1 (6 bases). CDR1 and CDR2 from the germline V gene are LNHDA and SQIVND (reference sequence). This CDR3 spans 15 amino acids. Trimming shortened V by 4 bases and J by 4 bases, and 16 bases separated the two germline ends. DNA for the CDR3: TGTGCCAGTAGTAGGGCGGACAGCGTCTCCTATGGCTACACCTTC. This translates into CASSRADSVSYGYTF.